This TCR beta chain comes out of a study of OX40 agonist ivuxolimab in advanced cancers. Study background: People in dose escalation had one of these cancers: hepatocellular carcinoma, melanoma, renal cell or head and neck cancer. Treatment received earlier with anti-PD-1, anti-PD-L1 or anti-CTLA-4 agents was allowed, and more than 30% had some.

The trim removed 3 bases at V and 6 bases at J, leaving 6 bases unmatched. The CDR3 covers 15 residues. Germline V gene sequence: CDR1 SGHAT, CDR2 FQDESV (reference sequence). For this clone: The antigen is unknown.

Using immunoSEQ multiplex PCR, the repertoire was profiled, and TCRdb retains in-frame clones only, with some absent. This sample has about 66,000 clones, with 80% to 90% found just once. The study's findings and limits: On average, CD8+ T cells showed a greater number of expanded clones than CD4+.

The source was CD4+ or CD8+ T cells sorted from blood, collected in a trial of the OX40 agonist ivuxolimab. The sequence derives from an adult with an advanced solid tumor such as melanoma, head and neck, liver or kidney cancer. V gene TRBV11-1 combines with J gene TRBJ2-2, with TRBD1 identical over 8 bases. The CDR3 protein is CASSFTGGIPGELFF. CDR3 in DNA: TGTGCCAGCAGCTTTACAGGGGGGATTCCCGGGGAGCTGTTTTTT.